This TCR beta chain comes out of a study of shared clonotypes between healthy human individuals. Study summary: The donor group consisted of a couple of women and a few men, aged 18 to 49.

Some 30,000 T cell genomes, or around 180 ng DNA, went into the sorted-subset replicate PCRs. Assay used: immunoSEQ multiplex PCR; TCRdb lists only in-frame clones, some missing. The sample yields about 2.4 million clones, roughly 93% seen once. The receptor comes from a man aged 18-30 years in good health. Some clones in this sample may be carry-over from other donors' samples. The specimen sequenced was naive CD4+ T cells from PBMCs. Noted subset: CD45RA+ positively selected.

The CDR3 nucleotides are TGTGCCATCAGCCCGTATGGGGCAGGGGGCTATGGCTACACCTTC. It codes for CAISPYGAGGYGYTF. The gene calls are TRBV10-3 and TRBJ1-2; 7 bases match TRBD1. The germline gives CDR1 ENHRY, CDR2 SYGVKD. V gave up 6 bases and J gave up 4 bases; unmatched junction bases: 11. The CDR3 consists of 15 residues.